This is a list of T cell receptor beta chains from one sample in a study of T-cell memory formation after mild COVID-19. TCRdb re-called the 5' RACE reads through MiXCR, storing one row per CDR3 protein. The sample includes 180,000 or so distinct CDR3 sequences, around a tenth of them seen just once. Source material: PBMCs or a T cell subset sorted from them (not recorded which). These receptors were taken from a young man who had mild COVID-19 (a few samples of this study predate the infection). Cell type and time point are not known. CDR3s include the opening cysteine and the closing phenylalanine or tryptophan. A D gene is named only where the DNA matches it firmly. The size field is filled for only some rows; it gives once, few, many or a size class.

D gene,V gene,J gene,clone size,CDR3 DNA,CDR3 protein
TRBD1,TRBV12-3/TRBV12-4,TRBJ1-5,few,TGTGCCAGCCTCGGGACAGTGAGTCAGCCCCAGCATTTT,CASLGTVSQPQHF
-,TRBV6-1,TRBJ1-5,few,TGTGCCAGCAGTGAAAGATGGCAGGCCAAAGGGCCCCAGCATTTT,CASSERWQAKGPQHF
-,TRBV5-4,TRBJ2-2,few,TGTGCCAGCAGCTTGGGTGGGAGGTCCACCGGGGAGCTGTTTTTT,CASSLGGRSTGELFF
TRBD1,TRBV7-8,TRBJ1-2,few,TGTGCCAGCAGCTCCGACAGGGACTATGGCTACACCTTC,CASSSDRDYGYTF
-,TRBV4-3,TRBJ2-2,few,TGCGCCAGCAGCCAAGCGGTAGTCACCGGGGAGCTGTTTTTT,CASSQAVVTGELFF
-,TRBV4-3,TRBJ1-3,-,TGCGCCAGCAGCCGAGTCGGTACATCCGGAAGACACTCTGGAAACACCATATATTTT,CASSRVGTSGRHSGNTIYF
-,TRBV5-1,TRBJ2-5,-,TGCGCCAGCAGCCCAGGCCCAGGCGGGGAGACCCAGTACTTC,CASSPGPGGETQYF
-,TRBV7-8,TRBJ1-1,few,TGTGCCAGCAGCTTCAATATGAACACTGAAGCTTTCTTT,CASSFNMNTEAFF
-,TRBV11-2,TRBJ2-4,-,TGTGCCAGCAGCTTAGATCTGTGGGGCAAAAACATTCAGTACTTC,CASSLDLWGKNIQYF
-,TRBV20-1,TRBJ2-2,many,TGCAGTGTCAAGCGCGGAGTCCCGAACACCGGGGAGCTGTTTTTT,CSVKRGVPNTGELFF
-,TRBV12-3/TRBV12-4,TRBJ2-5,many,TGTGCCAGCAGGCTCAACGGGCAAGAGACCCAGTACTTC,CASRLNGQETQYF
-,TRBV12-3/TRBV12-4,TRBJ1-6,-,TGTGCCAGCAGTCGCGGACAGAACTATAATTCACCCCTCCACTTT,CASSRGQNYNSPLHF
-,TRBV20-1,TRBJ2-5,-,TGCAGTGCTATTTACATACTCCAAGAAACCCAGTACTTC,CSAIYILQETQYF
TRBD1,TRBV4-1,TRBJ1-5,few,TGCGCCAGCAGCGACGTGAGGGACAGGGATCAGCCCCAGCATTTT,CASSDVRDRDQPQHF
TRBD1,TRBV18,TRBJ2-5,few,TGTGCCAGCTCACCACAGGGGGCGGCGGAGACCCAGTACTTC,CASSPQGAAETQYF
-,TRBV12-3/TRBV12-4,TRBJ1-1,few,TGTGCCAGCAGTTTAAACAGGGCCGCTGAAGCTTTCTTT,CASSLNRAAEAFF
-,TRBV6-2/TRBV6-3,TRBJ1-1,few,TGTGCCAGCAGTTACGAGGGGGGTACTGAAGCTTTCTTT,CASSYEGGTEAFF
-,TRBV7-2,TRBJ1-3,-,TGTGCCAGCAGCTATCAACCTCCCGCGAGCTCTGGAAACACCATATATTTT,CASSYQPPASSGNTIYF
-,TRBV12-3/TRBV12-4,TRBJ1-1,few,TGTGCCAGCAGTTTAACCCCCAGGGTGGTTGAAGCTTTCTTT,CASSLTPRVVEAFF
TRBD1,TRBV11-2,TRBJ2-6,few,TGTGCCAGCAGCTTGCTCAGGACAGGGGACGCTGGGGCCAACGTCCTGACTTTC,CASSLLRTGDAGANVLTF
-,TRBV20-1,TRBJ1-1,-,TGCAGTGCTAGAGGGCAGAGGGGGTCTGAAGCTTTCTTT,CSARGQRGSEAFF
-,TRBV12-3/TRBV12-4,TRBJ1-3,few,TGTGCCAGCAGTTGGAATTCTGGAAACACCATATATTTT,CASSWNSGNTIYF
TRBD2,TRBV27,TRBJ2-5,-,TGTGCCAGCAGTCCACCCCGGGGACTAGCTGTACAAGAGACCCAGTACTTC,CASSPPRGLAVQETQYF
TRBD2,TRBV7-9,TRBJ2-2,-,TGTGCCAGCAGCTTGACTAGCGGGCTAACCGGGGAGCTGTTTTTT,CASSLTSGLTGELFF
-,TRBV6-5,TRBJ1-2,-,TGTGCCAGCAGTTACGAGCCGAACTATGGCTACACCTTC,CASSYEPNYGYTF
-,TRBV23-1,TRBJ2-2,-,TGCGCCAGCAGTCAAACAGGGACCTCGAACACCGGGGAGCTGTTTTTT,CASSQTGTSNTGELFF
TRBD1,TRBV5-1,TRBJ1-6,-,TGCGCCAGCAGCGCCGACAGGGGTAGGTCACCCCTCCACTTT,CASSADRGRSPLHF
TRBD2,TRBV5-6,TRBJ2-1,few,TGTGCCAGCAGCACGGGACTAGCCCGTGAGCAGTTCTTC,CASSTGLAREQFF
-,TRBV18,TRBJ1-2,few,TGTGCCAGCTCACCCCCCTCCGTGAGAGATAACTATGGCTACACCTTC,CASSPPSVRDNYGYTF
-,TRBV20-1,TRBJ2-1,-,TGCAGTGCTAGGCGGGATTTGGGGGATTATCACAATGAGCAGTTCTTC,CSARRDLGDYHNEQFF
TRBD1,TRBV11-2,TRBJ1-4,few,TGTGCCAGCAGCGAGACAGGGGGCGCGTGGGAAAAACTGTTTTTT,CASSETGGAWEKLFF
TRBD1,TRBV7-7,TRBJ1-5,-,TGTGCTAGCAGAAGTCCAGGACAGGACGATAGCAATCAGCCCCAGCATTTT,CASRSPGQDDSNQPQHF
-,TRBV5-1,TRBJ1-6,-,TGCGCCAGCAGCTTGGCCGCGCCAGAGTCTTCACCCCTCCACTTT,CASSLAAPESSPLHF
-,TRBV5-1,TRBJ2-1,-,TGCGCCAGCAGCTTGGCCCCGGGGGCCTCCTACAATGAGCAGTTCTTC,CASSLAPGASYNEQFF
-,TRBV2,TRBJ2-1,-,TGTGCCAGCAGTGAAGGCCGGTTCTACAATGAGCAGTTCTTC,CASSEGRFYNEQFF
-,TRBV7-2,TRBJ2-3,few,TGTGCCAGCAGCTTAAGACAACCGACAGATACGCAGTATTTT,CASSLRQPTDTQYF
-,TRBV7-9,TRBJ1-5,few,TGTGCCAGCAGTTTAAGCGATAGCAATCAGCCCCAGCATTTT,CASSLSDSNQPQHF
-,TRBV2,TRBJ2-2,few,TGTGCCAGCAGTGGCAGGGGTTATCCTACCGGGGAGCTGTTTTTT,CASSGRGYPTGELFF
TRBD2,TRBV7-2,TRBJ2-1,few,TGTGCCAGCAGCCCCCTTCGCGGGGGGAAGGGTGAGCAGTTCTTC,CASSPLRGGKGEQFF
-,TRBV7-2,TRBJ2-1,many,TGTGCCAGCAGCTTAGTAGGGGCAGCTACCTACAATGAGCAGTTCTTC,CASSLVGAATYNEQFF
-,TRBV20-1,TRBJ2-5,-,TGCAGTGCTAGCTCGGGGGACCAAGAGACCCAGTACTTC,CSASSGDQETQYF
-,TRBV28,TRBJ1-5,few,TGTGCCAGCACCTCGGTACAGAAGCCCCAGCATTTT,CASTSVQKPQHF
-,TRBV12-3/TRBV12-4,TRBJ1-2,-,TGTGCCAGCAGTAGCAGGGTTTTCCAGTTGGAGGGCTACACCTTC,CASSSRVFQLEGYTF
-,TRBV5-1,TRBJ2-3,-,TGCGCCAGCAGCCCCGGTGGGGGACCAGATACGCAGTATTTT,CASSPGGGPDTQYF
-,TRBV7-6,TRBJ2-5,few,TGTGCCAGCAGCTTAAACACAGGGAGTCTAGGAGAGACCCAGTACTTC,CASSLNTGSLGETQYF
TRBD1,TRBV7-2,TRBJ2-3,once,TGTGCCAGCAGCAACAGCCTTGACAGGGCTGGGGGCACAGATACGCAGTATTTT,CASSNSLDRAGGTDTQYF
-,TRBV7-2,TRBJ2-3,few,TGTGCCAGCAGCAGGGACGGGAGCACAGATACGCAGTATTTT,CASSRDGSTDTQYF
-,TRBV7-2,TRBJ1-2,-,TGTGCCAGCAGCCGGGACTACTACAGAGGCTACACCTTC,CASSRDYYRGYTF
-,TRBV2,TRBJ1-5,few,TGTGCCAGCAGGCTTCAGGGAATTCAGCCCCAGCATTTT,CASRLQGIQPQHF
-,TRBV28,TRBJ1-2,few,TGTGCCAGCAGTCTACAGGGAATTGGCTACACCTTC,CASSLQGIGYTF
-,TRBV7-2,TRBJ2-3,few,TGTGCCAGCAGCTTAGCGCTCTCCCGGGGGCGAGGAGATACGCAGTATTTT,CASSLALSRGRGDTQYF
-,TRBV20-1,TRBJ2-5,few,TGCAGTGCCTCAATCGGATGGCGGGATATACAAGAGACCCAGTACTTC,CSASIGWRDIQETQYF
TRBD2,TRBV20-1,TRBJ2-3,many,TGCAGTGCCAAAGCGGGGGGATTCACAGATACGCAGTATTTT,CSAKAGGFTDTQYF
TRBD2,TRBV15,TRBJ2-3,few,TGTGCCACCAGCAGAGGGACTAGCGAAAGCACAGATACGCAGTATTTT,CATSRGTSESTDTQYF
-,TRBV4-2,TRBJ2-2,many,TGTGCCAGCAGCCAGGTTTCGGCCGGGGAGCTGTTTTTT,CASSQVSAGELFF
-,TRBV6-5,TRBJ1-1,few,TGTGCCAGCAGGTTCCCTGGCACTGAAGCTTTCTTT,CASRFPGTEAFF
TRBD1,TRBV20-1,TRBJ1-2,few,TGCAGTGCTATTCGCTCCGGGACAGGGAACTATGGCTACACCTTC,CSAIRSGTGNYGYTF
-,TRBV12-3/TRBV12-4,TRBJ1-5,few,TGTGCCAGCACCCGACGCGGTCAGCCCCAGCATTTT,CASTRRGQPQHF
-,TRBV12-3/TRBV12-4,TRBJ1-3,-,TGTGCCAGCGACGGCCGAGCGGCGAACACCATATATTTT,CASDGRAANTIYF